This paragraph covers one TCR beta chain sequence. This clone's antigen is unknown. It has no much larger one-base neighbor in the sample; base qualities were not kept. This specimen includes other DNA sequences encoding the same CDR3. TCR CDR3 regions were amplified from genomic DNA by multiplex PCR using the deep immunoSEQ assay. Genomic DNA extracted from each cell subset was distributed evenly over all wells of several immunoSEQ 96-well plates, and each plate served as one replicate. Each replicate PCR for unsorted PBMC received 300 to 350 ng genomic DNA, equal to about 30,000 T cell genomes. Genomic DNA from unsorted PBMC was sequenced over ten immunoSEQ deep assay plates. Purified libraries were quantified with a Qubit 3.0 fluorometer, sized on a Bioanalyzer 2100, and re-quantified with the KAPA Library Quantification kit. Each immunoSEQ 96-well plate was sequenced on its own single-read 150-cycle Illumina NextSeq 550 flow cell. The study's processing was this. The immunoSEQ output contained only junctional sequences without quality scores, so filtering could not match that applied to full-length reads. Sequences were annotated with PyIR, a Python wrapper for IgBLAST v1.9, using IMGT germline references to assign V/J genes and CDR3. Reads were removed for weak V/J assignments (E-value above 1e-6), missing CDR3, stop codons, out-of-frame junctions, or ambiguous translated residues. V3J clonotypes were defined as sequences sharing the same inferred V gene, J gene, and CDR3 amino acid sequence. Percentage overlap between repertoires was calculated by dividing the number of shared unique clonotypes by the size of the smaller repertoire. Richness of each repertoire was evaluated using RTK rarefaction, the Chao1 estimator, and Recon v2.1 estimates of unobserved clonotypes. TCRdb took over this immuneACCESS table, retaining in-frame rearrangements with V and J assigned. Such tables are incomplete; in checked studies, under half of the missing clones stem from an unresolved V gene, and the remainder is unexplained. The V and J calls and the clone size are those of that table, but D and trimming were determined from the DNA. This sample has about 450,000 clones in its table, and 79% of those were observed once. Less than 15% of the sample comes from the top ten.

This specimen comes from a study of shared clonotypes between healthy human individuals (dated by TCRdb to the early 2020s). For context, the study as a whole: The cohort comprised a couple of women and a few men aged 18 to 49 years. The study deeply sequenced blood TCR repertoires of about 5 healthy adults to estimate repertoire size and the extent of clonotype sharing between individuals. Different laboratories and diverse techniques were used to prepare libraries and sequence TCR repertoires, to increase sequencing depth and limit assay-specific biases. Per donor, leukapheresis produced somewhere between about 0.8 and 9 billion PBMCs.

Donors were healthy HIV-negative adults with no recently reported acute infections or vaccinations. Every donor was a Caucasian adult residing in Nashville, Tennessee, USA. For unsorted samples, 75 million to 90 million PBMCs were counted and genomic DNA was extracted with the QIAamp DNA Blood Mini kit. After blood collection by leukapheresis, PBMCs were isolated using Ficoll-Histopaque density gradient centrifugation and then cryopreserved in the vapor phase of liquid nitrogen. From the cysteine up to the phenylalanine, the CDR3 has a length of 15 residues. Only the CDR3 portion is preserved as DNA: 45 bases, with reading frame beginning at the first base. Here V drops 1 base and J drops 2 bases, and the junction holds 5 bases not matched to any gene. Looking up the germline V gene yields CDR1 SGHRS and CDR2 YFSETQ. Beyond this particular receptor, the publication reports: The small number of donors limited the genetic and exposure-history diversity represented. Only blood was sampled, and tissue TCR repertoires likely differ from those in blood. Pairwise subsampling led to the expectation that sequencing depth would affect the degree of clonotype sharing among donors.

The TCR was taken from a woman in her forties in good health. Some clones in this sample may be carry-over from other donors' samples. Source material: PBMCs. The chain is made from TRBV5-1 and TRBJ2-7; 8 bases in between match TRBD2. The base sequence is TGCGCCAGCAGCTTGAGTCCGGGACTAGCCTACGAGCAGTACTTC. This is translated as CASSLSPGLAYEQYF.